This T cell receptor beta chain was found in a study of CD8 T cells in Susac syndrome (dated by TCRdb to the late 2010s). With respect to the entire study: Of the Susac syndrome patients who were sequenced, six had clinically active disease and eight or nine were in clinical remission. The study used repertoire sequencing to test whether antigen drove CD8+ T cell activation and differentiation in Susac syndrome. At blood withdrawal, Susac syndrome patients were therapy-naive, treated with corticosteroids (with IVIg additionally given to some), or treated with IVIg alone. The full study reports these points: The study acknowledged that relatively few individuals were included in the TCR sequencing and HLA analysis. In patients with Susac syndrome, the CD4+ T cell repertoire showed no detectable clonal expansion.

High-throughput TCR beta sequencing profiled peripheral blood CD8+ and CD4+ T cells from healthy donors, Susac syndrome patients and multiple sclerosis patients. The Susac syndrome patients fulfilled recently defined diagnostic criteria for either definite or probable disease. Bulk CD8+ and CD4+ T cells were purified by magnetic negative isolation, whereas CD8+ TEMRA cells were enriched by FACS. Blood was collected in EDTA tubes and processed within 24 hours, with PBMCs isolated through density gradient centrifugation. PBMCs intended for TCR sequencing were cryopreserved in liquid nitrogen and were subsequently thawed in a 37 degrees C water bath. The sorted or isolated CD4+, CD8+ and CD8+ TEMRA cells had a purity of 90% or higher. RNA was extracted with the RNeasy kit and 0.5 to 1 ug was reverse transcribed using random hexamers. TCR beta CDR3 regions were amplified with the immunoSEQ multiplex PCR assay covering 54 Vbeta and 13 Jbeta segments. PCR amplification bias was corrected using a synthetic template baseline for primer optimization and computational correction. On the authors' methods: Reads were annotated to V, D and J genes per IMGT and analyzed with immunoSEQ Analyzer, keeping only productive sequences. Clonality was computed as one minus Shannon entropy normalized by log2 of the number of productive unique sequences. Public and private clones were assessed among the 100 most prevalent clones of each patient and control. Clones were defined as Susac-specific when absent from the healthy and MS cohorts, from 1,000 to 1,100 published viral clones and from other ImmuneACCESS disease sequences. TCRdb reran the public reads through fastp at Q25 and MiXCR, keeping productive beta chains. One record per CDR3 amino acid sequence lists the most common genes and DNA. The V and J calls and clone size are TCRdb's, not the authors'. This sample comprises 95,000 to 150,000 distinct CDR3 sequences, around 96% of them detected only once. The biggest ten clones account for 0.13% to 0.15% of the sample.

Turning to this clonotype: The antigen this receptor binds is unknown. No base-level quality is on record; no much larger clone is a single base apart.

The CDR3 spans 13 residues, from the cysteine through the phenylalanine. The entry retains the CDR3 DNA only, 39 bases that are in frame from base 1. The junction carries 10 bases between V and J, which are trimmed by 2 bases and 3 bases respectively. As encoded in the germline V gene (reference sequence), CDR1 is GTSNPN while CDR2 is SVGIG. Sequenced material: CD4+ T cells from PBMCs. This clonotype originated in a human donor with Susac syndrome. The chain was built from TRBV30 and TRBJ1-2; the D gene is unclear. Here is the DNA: TGTGCCTGGAGTCTTGGAGGAGACTATGGCTACACCTTC. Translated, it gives CAWSLGGDYGYTF.